This entry features one TCR beta chain sequence. Its antigen is still unknown. No base-level quality is on record; no much larger clone is a single base apart. Donors formed part of the validation cohort, which comprised about 120 subjects and was distinct from the first cohort of 550 to 850 subjects. The record originates from a study of cytomegalovirus exposure and HLA in healthy donors listed by TCRdb under 2017. Study-level background: The roughly 670 repertoires of the first cohort and the approximately 110 validation repertoires were produced on the same platform, according to a later analysis. The study aimed to test whether signatures of past pathogen exposure could be identified by cataloging public T cell receptors. The study combined high-throughput TCR immunosequencing, statistical association of individual TCRs with disease status, and machine learning to predict cytomegalovirus infection status. In addition to the first cohort of roughly 700 subjects, a separate validation cohort of some 120 different subjects was used. Paper-wide results and their limitations: In vitro tests confirmed that a few of the cytomegalovirus-associated TCR beta chains recognize cytomegalovirus antigens. Across donors, most TCR sequences were observed very rarely, whereas some public TCRs were present in many individuals. All 120 or so repertoires were used to score co-occurrence in the validation cohort in a later analysis, because that analysis had no HLA typing for the cohort. The study gave a list of some 150 TCR beta chains associated with cytomegalovirus. The classifier was reported to diagnose cytomegalovirus status with high specificity and sensitivity in both the original cohort and the validation cohort. The authors suggested that the approach could potentially be extended to other disease states and immunological phenotypes. In a later analysis, TCRs clustered in the first cohort were found to also tend to co-occur in the 130 or so validation repertoires, with 90% to 95% of cluster scores above 0.

Receptor amplification or capture employed the immunoSEQ multiplex PCR assay. Turning to the authors' computational methods: To diagnose cytomegalovirus status from the catalog of TCR beta chain sequences, a statistical classification framework was built. Here the immuneACCESS table is served through TCRdb, limited to in-frame sequences with V and J called. Missing clones are a known gap in these copies; in checked studies unresolved V genes cover under half, and the rest lacks a known reason. D and trimming were read from the DNA, whereas the V and J calls and clone size are those reported in that table. For this sample there are about 200,000 clones; roughly 87% appear just once. 1.5% to 2.5% of the sample belongs to the ten largest clones. The origin of this receptor is a woman aged 18 to 35 in good health and CMV-seropositive. Sequencing used PBMCs.

The bases read TGTGCCAGCAGTGAAGAGGTACGGCAGGGCAATCAGCCCCAGCATTTT. Protein translation: CASSEEVRQGNQPQHF. The chain uses TRBV6-1 and TRBJ1-5, with the D gene not confidently named. The germline V gene provides CDR1 MNHNS and CDR2 SASEGT. V was cut back by 1 base and J by 2 bases, leaving a gap of 12 bases between them. Spanning cysteine to phenylalanine, the CDR3 consists of 16 amino acids. The only DNA kept is the CDR3, 48 bases in frame from the first base.